This TCR beta chain was obtained from a study of TIL therapy for anti-PD-1-resistant metastatic lung cancer. Overall study: Tumors had a median PD-L1 proportion score of around 6%.

The V gene end was trimmed by 0 bases and the J gene end by 3 bases; junction bases not matched to a gene: 4. The CDR3 runs to 16 residues. CDR1 is SGHRS, CDR2 YFSETQ, per germline. The libraries were made with immunoSEQ v3. Sequencing depth was around 2 million read pairs for survey level, roughly 5-6 million for deep. Assay: immunoSEQ multiplex PCR; the TCRdb copy retains only in-frame clones and omits some. The table has tens of thousands of clones, around nine tenths seen once; the top ten hold just over 2.5%. Described time point: pre-treatment sample, taken before nivolumab and TIL therapy. The receptor was isolated from a person between 30 and 79 years old with non-small cell lung cancer. The sequences come from blood, collected at baseline. This chain connects TRBV5-1 to TRBJ2-2, with 8 bases matching TRBD2. Here the CDR3 reads CASSLESGGDTGELFF. In DNA form, the CDR3 reads TGCGCCAGCAGCTTGGAATCCGGGGGGGACACCGGGGAGCTGTTTTTT.